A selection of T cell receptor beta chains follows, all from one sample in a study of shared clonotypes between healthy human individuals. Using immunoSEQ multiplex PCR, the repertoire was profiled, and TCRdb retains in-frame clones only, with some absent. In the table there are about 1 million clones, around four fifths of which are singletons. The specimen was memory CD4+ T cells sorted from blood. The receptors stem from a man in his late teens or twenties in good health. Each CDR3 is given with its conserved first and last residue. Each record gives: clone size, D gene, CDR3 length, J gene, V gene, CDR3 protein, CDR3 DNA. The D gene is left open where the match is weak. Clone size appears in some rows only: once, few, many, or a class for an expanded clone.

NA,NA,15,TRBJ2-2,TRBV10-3,CAISESAANTGELFF,TGTGCCATCAGTGAGTCGGCAGCGAACACCGGGGAGCTGTTTTTT
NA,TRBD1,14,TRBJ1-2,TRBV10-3,CATLRDRANYGYTF,TGTGCCACCTTAAGGGACAGAGCTAACTATGGCTACACCTTC
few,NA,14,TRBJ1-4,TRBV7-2,CASSLMRANEKLFF,TGTGCCAGCAGCTTAATGAGGGCGAATGAAAAACTGTTTTTT
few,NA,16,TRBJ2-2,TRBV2,CASRKGGTVNTGELFF,TGTGCCAGCAGAAAAGGGGGGACAGTAAACACCGGGGAGCTGTTTTTT
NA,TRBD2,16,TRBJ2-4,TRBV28,CASTDGAGRAKNIQYF,TGTGCCAGCACCGACGGAGCGGGGAGAGCCAAAAACATTCAGTACTTC
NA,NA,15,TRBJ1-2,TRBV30,CAWSAKSGTPHGYTF,TGTGCCTGGAGTGCTAAGTCAGGCACTCCCCATGGCTACACCTTC
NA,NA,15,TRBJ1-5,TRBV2,CASSEAQAGNQPQHF,TGTGCCAGCAGTGAAGCGCAGGCAGGCAATCAGCCCCAGCATTTT
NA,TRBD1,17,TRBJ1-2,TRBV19,CASSISPTGGHLYGYTF,TGTGCCAGTAGTATCTCCCCGACAGGGGGACACCTCTATGGCTACACCTTC
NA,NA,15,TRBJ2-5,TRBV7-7,CASSLGLGAMETQYF,TGTGCTAGCAGCTTAGGTCTAGGGGCGATGGAGACCCAGTACTTC
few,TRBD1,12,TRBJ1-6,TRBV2,CASTQGASPLHF,TGTGCCAGCACCCAGGGGGCTTCACCCCTCCACTTT
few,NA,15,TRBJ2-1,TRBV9,CASSVASEIYNEQFF,TGTGCCAGCAGCGTAGCGAGCGAAATCTACAATGAGCAGTTCTTC
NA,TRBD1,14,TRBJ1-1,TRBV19,CATSDRGLNTEAFF,TGTGCCACGTCGGACAGGGGCCTGAACACTGAAGCTTTCTTT
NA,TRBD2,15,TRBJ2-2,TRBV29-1,CSVVSGSRGTGELFF,TGCAGCGTTGTTAGCGGGAGTAGGGGCACCGGGGAGCTGTTTTTT